This T cell receptor beta chain was sequenced during a study of beta chain features in type 1 diabetes. Germline V gene sequence: CDR1 SGHTA, CDR2 FQGNSA. With V trimmed by 4 bases and J by 9 bases, 8 bases remained unmatched. The CDR3 extends over 14 amino acids. It was via CD45RO/CCR7/CD25/CD127/CD95/CD27 that CD4+ naive, central memory, regulatory and stem cell-like memory cells were sorted. Each sorted population was over 98% pure. Study-wide results and limits: cDNA-based reads could over-represent cells with high TCR expression. TCRB CDR3s were moderately but significantly shorter in Type 1 diabetes patients in all four CD4+ subsets.

As for this clone: Its matching antigen is unknown.

The sequenced template was cDNA made from the entire isolated RNA. Only in-frame clones appear in the TCRdb table, and some are missing; sequencing was by immunoSEQ multiplex PCR. Of about 640,000 clones in the sample, roughly 12% are singletons; the top ten hold roughly 0.12%. The TCR comes from a man aged 30-40 years with type 1 diabetes. V and J are TRBV7-2 and TRBJ2-5; 10 positions agree with TRBD1. Sequenced sample: naive CD4+ T cells from blood. CDR3 protein: CASSSPPGQGSQYF. CDR3 DNA: TGTGCCAGCAGCTCTCCTCCGGGACAGGGGTCCCAGTACTTC. The variable domain in full, with the rest retrieved from reference TRBV7-2 and TRBJ2-5, is GAGVSQSPSNKVTEKGKDVELRCDPISGHTALYWYRQSLGQGLEFLIYFQGNSAPDKSGLPSDRFSAERTGGSVSTLTIQRTQQEDSAVYLCASSSPPGQGSQYFGPGTRLLVL.